These 29 T cell receptor beta chains were all obtained from the same sample, sequenced in a study of memory CD4+ T cells and cytomegalovirus serostatus. Measured with immunoSEQ multiplex PCR; TCRdb has only the in-frame clones, and not every one. The sample has about 53,000 clones; 75% to 85% are singletons. Single viable CD3+CD4+CD8-CD45RO+ cells were sorted as the memory CD4+ T cells. The sample consisted of memory CD4+ T cells from blood. All receptors come from an adult in good health and CMV-seronegative.

V and J are TRBV6-6 and TRBJ2-3, with D possibly TRBD1 on 5 matching bases. The CDR3 loop spans 14 amino acids. Between the trimmed V and J ends, which lost 6 bases and 2 bases, there was a span of 12 bases. Germline CDR1 is MNHNY and CDR2 is SVGAGI (reference sequence). The CDR3 bases are TGTGCCAGCAGATTACAGGATTTCACAGATACGCAGTATTTT. Its protein product is CASRLQDFTDTQYF.

This chain links TRBV6-5 with TRBJ1-1; a weak D match, TRBD1 (5 bases). This CDR3 region has 16 residues. Germline V lookup: CDR1 MNHEY, CDR2 SVGAGI. The V end lost 0 bases, the J end lost 4 bases, and 15 bases lay between the germline ends. CDR3 sequence reads: CASSYSSGFGVTEAFF. The CDR3 nucleotides read TGTGCCAGCAGTTACTCCTCAGGGTTTGGTGTCACTGAAGCTTTCTTT.

The chain uses TRBV18 and TRBJ1-1; 10 bases map to TRBD1. The length of the CDR3 is 14 residues. Germline V gene sequence: CDR1 KGHSH, CDR2 LQKENI. V lost 4 bases to trimming and J lost 10 bases; unmatched junction nucleotides: 9. CDR3 coding DNA: TGTGCCAGCTCACGCTCGACAGGGGGCGTAGGAGCTTTCTTT. As protein: CASSRSTGGVGAFF.

J is TRBJ2-5 and V is TRBV9; a possible D gene is TRBD2 (6 bases). The CDR3 runs to 16 residues. From germline, CDR1 is SGDLS and CDR2 YYNGEE. V was trimmed by 0 bases and J by 4 bases, leaving 16 bases between them. The CDR3 here is CASSVEEGPPLETQYF. The CDR3 DNA sequence: TGTGCCAGCAGCGTAGAGGAGGGGCCACCCCTAGAGACCCAGTACTTC.

This rearrangement joins TRBV4-2 to TRBJ2-2, with 10 bases fitting TRBD1. This CDR3 region has 17 residues. The germline V gene encodes CDR1 LGHNA and CDR2 YNFKEQ. V shed 0 bases and J 1 base; nucleotides not matched to a gene: 2. This chain's CDR3 is CASSQDDRGRNTGELFF. CDR3 nucleotide sequence: TGTGCCAGCAGCCAAGATGACAGGGGGCGGAACACCGGGGAGCTGTTTTTT.

This chain uses TRBV4-2 with TRBJ2-1; the D is unclear. The CDR3 sequence is 11 residues long. Trimming stripped 0 bases from V and 13 bases from J, with 7 bases between. Per germline, CDR1 LGHNA and CDR2 YNFKEQ. This chain's CDR3 is CASSQDRVQFF. For the CDR3, the DNA is TGTGCCAGCAGCCAAGATAGAGTCCAGTTCTTC.

This clone is medium-sized (0.01 to 0.1%) in the sample. J is TRBJ2-2 and V is TRBV2, with 8 bases aligning to TRBD1. The germline V gene encodes CDR1 SNHLY and CDR2 FYNNEI. This CDR3 comprises 13 residues. Trimming at V came to 6 bases and at J to 6 bases, leaving 3 bases not matched to a gene. The CDR3 nucleotides read TGTGCCAGCAGGGTACAGGGGGCCGGGGAGCTGTTTTTT. Encoded protein: CASRVQGAGELFF.

The genes are TRBV2 and TRBJ1-2, with 8 bases identical to TRBD1. Germline V CDR1 and CDR2: SNHLY, FYNNEI. Trimming took 6 bases from V and 7 from J; bases not matched to a gene: 4. CDR3 length: 12 amino acids. CDR3 region: CASSDDRGGYTF. The CDR3 region has the DNA TGTGCCAGCAGCGATGACAGGGGTGGCTACACCTTC. The whole variable domain, remainder taken from reference TRBV2 and TRBJ1-2, is EPEVTQTPSHQVTQMGQEVILRCVPISNHLYFYWYRQILGQKVEFLVSFYNNEISEKSEIFDDQFSVERPDGSNFTLKIRSTKLEDSAMYFCASSDDRGGYTFGSGTRLTVV.

This clone was detected only once. The chain is built from TRBV7-9 and TRBJ2-2; 15 bases align to TRBD2. The ends lost 5 bases at V and 7 bases at J; junction bases unmatched: 8. CDR1 and CDR2 from the germline V gene are SEHNR and FQNEAQ (reference sequence). The CDR3 consists of 17 residues. The CDR3, as DNA: TGTGCCAGCAGCCCAGGACTAGCGGGAGGGTCGGACGGGGAGCTGTTTTTT. Translated: CASSPGLAGGSDGELFF.

This chain connects TRBV2 to TRBJ2-3; TRBD2 aligns across 8 bases. The J segment lost 5 bases and the V segment lost 9 bases, leaving 7 bases of the junction unmatched. The germline V gene has CDR1 SNHLY and CDR2 FYNNEI. The CDR3 has 13 residues. The CDR3: CASRRGVGDTQYF. In DNA form, the CDR3 reads TGTGCCAGTAGGCGGGGGGTTGGAGATACGCAGTATTTT.

The rearrangement uses TRBV27 and TRBJ2-2; the D gene is possibly TRBD1 (7 bases). The germline gives CDR1 MNHEY, CDR2 SMNVEV (reference sequence). This CDR3 spans 13 amino acids. Trimming removed 7 bases at V and 6 bases at J, with 12 bases between. The CDR3 DNA sequence: TGTGCCAGCAAGGAGGGGGCATCCGGGGAGCTGTTTTTT. The encoded protein is CASKEGASGELFF.

The CDR3 sequence: CASSLSSGLQNTEAFF. In nucleotides, the CDR3 is TGTGCCAGCAGTTTATCGTCGGGACTCCAGAACACTGAAGCTTTCTTT. This chain connects TRBV27 to TRBJ1-1, with D possibly TRBD1 on 5 matching bases. The CDR3 contains 16 residues. Trimming took off 0 bases at V and 1 base at J, with 12 bases between the two ends. Germline CDR1 MNHEY, CDR2 SMNVEV (reference sequence).

This chain uses TRBV2 with TRBJ1-3; D call uncertain. Looked up from germline, CDR1 is SNHLY and CDR2 is FYNNEI. There are 13 residues in the CDR3. V was shortened by 8 bases and J by 0 bases, with 8 bases between the two germline ends. The CDR3 sequence is CASRGSSGNTIYF. The DNA for the CDR3 is TGTGCCAGCCGGGGTTCCTCTGGAAACACCATATATTTT.

The chain couples TRBV7-8 to TRBJ1-6, with D perhaps TRBD1 (5 bases). Germline V lookup: CDR1 SGHVS, CDR2 FQNEAQ. Trimming took 3 bases from V and 4 from J, leaving 13 bases between them. This CDR3 is built from 16 residues. CDR3 protein: CASSLGTRKYNSPLHF. CDR3 in DNA: TGTGCCAGCAGCTTGGGGACCAGGAAATATAATTCACCCCTCCACTTT.

Note on this clone: The junction shows a germline mismatch at one end, possibly a read error. V is TRBV6-5 and J is TRBJ1-2; no firm D call. Germline V gene data show CDR1 as MNHEY and CDR2 as SVGAGI. CDR3 length equals 14 residues. The CDR3 here is CASSYSVSNYGYTF. The DNA of the CDR3 is TGTGCCAGCAGCTACTCGGTCTCAAACTATGGCTACACCTTC.

This chain connects TRBV19 to TRBJ2-7; D is possibly TRBD1 (6 bases). The V end was cut by 5 bases, the J end by 4 bases, with 12 bases between. Germline CDR1 and CDR2: LNHDA and SQIVND (reference sequence). CDR3 size: 13 residues. CDR3 nucleotides: TGTGCCAGTAGTGAGCAGGGGTTATACGAGCAGTACTTC. Its translation is CASSEQGLYEQYF.

The chain employs TRBV6-5 and TRBJ1-1; D is unresolved. V lost 10 bases and J 5 bases, leaving 20 bases between the germline ends. The CDR3 has 14 amino acids. Germline V gene data show CDR1 as MNHEY and CDR2 as SVGAGI. The chain's CDR3 is CAISKDTGKTEAFF. The CDR3 region has the DNA TGTGCCATCTCGAAAGACACTGGGAAGACTGAAGCTTTCTTT.

The V call is TRBV5-5, the J call TRBJ1-1, with D tentatively TRBD1 (5 bases). V dropped 6 bases and J dropped 1 base, with 13 bases sitting between them. Germline V gene data show CDR1 as SGHKS and CDR2 as YYEKEE (reference sequence). This CDR3 has 14 amino acids. The CDR3 DNA sequence: TGTGCCAGCACGGCGATGAGGGGGAACACTGAAGCTTTCTTT. This encodes CASTAMRGNTEAFF.

This clone was seen a handful of times. The chain has TRBV6-5 and TRBJ1-2, with D hard to call. From germline, CDR1 is MNHEY and CDR2 SVGAGI. V was cut by 4 bases and J by 1 base, with 16 bases left in between. The CDR3 is made up of 16 amino acids. CDR3 in amino acids: CASSLDLPGYNYGYTF. The CDR3 bases are TGTGCCAGCAGTTTGGACCTCCCTGGCTATAACTATGGCTACACCTTC.

The gene calls are TRBV15 and TRBJ2-3; 10 nucleotides agree with TRBD1. CDR1 is LNHNV, CDR2 YYDKDF, per germline (reference sequence). V gave up 1 base and J gave up 0 bases; unmatched junction bases: 1. The CDR3 covers 16 residues. CDR3 DNA: TGTGCCACCAGCAGAGGGACAGGGGGGAGCACAGATACGCAGTATTTT. It specifies CATSRGTGGSTDTQYF. Full variable domain (missing parts from reference TRBV15 and TRBJ2-3): DAMVIQNPRYQVTQFGKPVTLSCSQTLNHNVMYWYQQKSSQAPKLLFHYYDKDFNNEADTPDNFQSRRPNTSFCFLDIRSPGLGDTAMYLCATSRGTGGSTDTQYFGPGTRLTVL.

This clone has only one observation. The rearrangement links TRBV13 to TRBJ1-6; 10 bases match TRBD1. The length of the CDR3 is 15 residues. CDR1 is PRHDT and CDR2 is FYEKMQ in the germline V gene (reference sequence). With V trimmed by 5 bases and J by 10 bases, 8 bases remained unmatched. CDR3 nucleotides: TGTGCCAGCAGCGAACGACAGGGGGCGCTCTCACCCCTCCACTTT. This translates into CASSERQGALSPLHF. Full variable domain (outside the CDR3, taken from reference TRBV13 and TRBJ1-6): AAGVIQSPRHLIKEKRETATLKCYPIPRHDTVYWYQQGPGQDPQFLISFYEKMQSDKGSIPDRFSAQQFSDYHSELNMSSLELGDSALYFCASSERQGALSPLHFGNGTRLTVT.

This rearrangement joins TRBV19 to TRBJ1-2; 7 bases line up with TRBD1. Trimming removed 6 bases from V and 2 bases from J; junction bases left unmatched: 9. The length of the CDR3 is 15 residues. The germline CDR1 and CDR2 sequences are LNHDA and SQIVND (reference sequence). The CDR3 region is CASSQTQGQNYGYTF. The CDR3 DNA is TGTGCCAGTAGCCAAACACAGGGACAGAACTATGGCTACACCTTC.

DNA for the CDR3: TGTGCCAGTAGTATGACAGGGAGAGAGGGCTACACCTTC. Its translation is CASSMTGREGYTF. The chain employs TRBV19 and TRBJ1-2; 7 bases match TRBD1. The germline CDR1 and CDR2 sequences are LNHDA and SQIVND (reference sequence). Trimming removed 3 bases from V and 8 bases from J; junction bases left unmatched: 6. The CDR3 is 13 residues long. Using reference TRBV19 and TRBJ1-2 for the parts outside the CDR3, the full variable domain is DGGITQSPKYLFRKEGQNVTLSCEQNLNHDAMYWYRQDPGQGLRLIYYSQIVNDFQKGDIAEGYSVSREKKESFPLTVTSAQKNPTAFYLCASSMTGREGYTFGSGTRLTVV.

The chain has TRBV7-2 and TRBJ2-5; TRBD2 matches 11 bases. CDR3 length: 17 amino acids. Losses at the gene ends were 2 bases for V and 0 bases for J; bases not matched to a gene: 5. Germline CDR1 and CDR2: SGHTA and FQGNSA. The CDR3 loop is CASSLWPSGGNQETQYF. CDR3 bases: TGTGCCAGCAGCTTATGGCCTAGCGGGGGGAACCAAGAGACCCAGTACTTC.

J is TRBJ1-3 and V is TRBV28, with unresolved D. Germline V gene sequence: CDR1 MDHEN, CDR2 SYDVKM. Trimming took off 4 bases at V and 4 bases at J, with 8 bases between the two ends. The CDR3 consists of 13 residues. As DNA, the CDR3 is TGTGCCAGCAGTTCCGCCCAGGGAAACACCATATATTTT. Protein: CASSSAQGNTIYF. Full variable domain (missing parts from reference TRBV28 and TRBJ1-3): DVKVTQSSRYLVKRTGEKVFLECVQDMDHENMFWYRQDPGLGLRLIYFSYDVKMKEKGDIPEGYSVSREKKERFSLILESASTNQTSMYLCASSSAQGNTIYFGEGSWLTVV.

The chain couples TRBV9 to TRBJ1-2; no clear D. The CDR3 sequence is 12 residues long. Germline lookup yields CDR1 SGDLS and CDR2 YYNGEE. Trimming cost V 0 bases and J 3 bases, with 3 bases left between them. The CDR3 is CASSVGYYGYTF. In DNA, the CDR3 is TGTGCCAGCAGCGTAGGTTACTATGGCTACACCTTC. The full variable domain, rest sourced from reference TRBV9 and TRBJ1-2, is DSGVTQTPKHLITATGQRVTLRCSPRSGDLSVYWYQQSLDQGLQFLIQYYNGEERAKGNILERFSAQQFPDLHSELNLSSLELGDSALYFCASSVGYYGYTFGSGTRLTVV.

This chain links TRBV5-4 with TRBJ1-6, with no clear D. V was trimmed by 3 bases and J by 6 bases, leaving 4 bases between them. CDR1 is SGHNT, CDR2 YYREEE, per germline (reference sequence). This CDR3 is built from 12 residues. CDR3 coding DNA: TGTGCCAGCAGCTGGACTAATTCACCCCTCCACTTT. Translating it yields CASSWTNSPLHF.

This clone was counted once. This chain connects TRBV5-1 to TRBJ2-5, with TRBD1 as a possible D gene (6 bases). The germline gives CDR1 SGHRS, CDR2 YFSETQ. CDR3 length: 14 amino acids. The germline V and J ends were trimmed by 6 bases and 5 bases, with 17 bases remaining between them. CDR3 amino acids: CASNGQYVRETQYF. The CDR3, as DNA: TGCGCCAGCAACGGACAGTACGTCCGGGAGACCCAGTACTTC.

The V call is TRBV20-1, the J call TRBJ2-3; D may correspond to TRBD1 or TRBD2 (5 bases each). There are 11 residues in the CDR3. Per the germline V gene, CDR1 is DFQATT and CDR2 is SNEGSKA (reference sequence). The V gene lost 4 bases and the J gene lost 9 bases, with 11 bases spanning the gap. The chain's CDR3 is CSATTGTTQYF. In nucleotides, the CDR3 is TGCAGTGCTACAACCGGGACCACGCAGTATTTT.